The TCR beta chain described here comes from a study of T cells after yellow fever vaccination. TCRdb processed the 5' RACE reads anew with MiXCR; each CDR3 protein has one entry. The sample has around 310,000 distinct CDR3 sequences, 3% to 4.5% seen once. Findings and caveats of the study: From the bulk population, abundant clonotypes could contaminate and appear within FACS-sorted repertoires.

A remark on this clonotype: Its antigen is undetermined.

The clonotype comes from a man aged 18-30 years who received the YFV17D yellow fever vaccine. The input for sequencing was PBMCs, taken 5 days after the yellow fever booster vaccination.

DNA of the CDR3: TGCAGTGCCCCGCGGAGGGGGACAGGGAGGGGGAACACTGAAGCTTTCTTT. Translated, it gives CSAPRRGTGRGNTEAFF. The chain recombines TRBV20-1 with TRBJ1-1; 9 bases fit TRBD1. This CDR3 comprises 17 residues. Germline CDR1 is DFQATT and CDR2 is SNEGSKA (reference sequence). V lost 6 bases, J lost 1 base, and 15 bases stayed unmatched.